This T cell receptor (beta chain) was recorded in a study of T cells in Graves' hyperthyroidism and ophthalmopathy. TCR beta CDR3 regions were amplified from RNA. HTBI primers drove first-round RT-PCR of the TCR CDR3. TCRdb reprocessed the multiplex PCR reads with MiXCR, giving one entry per CDR3 protein. The profile covers some 50,000 distinct CDR3 sequences, with 48% appearing a single time and approximately 9.1% taken by the ten largest. Uncontrolled infections, other autoimmune diseases, pregnancy or lactation led to exclusion of patients. V trimming: 5 bases; J trimming: 6 bases; junction bases outside the gene matches: 6. From germline, CDR1 is SGHNT and CDR2 YENEEA. The CDR3 is 13 amino acids. This clonotype was seen many times.

The genes are TRBV11-3 and TRBJ1-1, with 7 positions matching TRBD1. The material sequenced was blood. The sequence derives from a woman in her forties or fifties with Graves' ophthalmopathy. The CDR3 DNA follows: TGTGCCAGCAGCACGGGGACAGCGGCTGAAGCTTTCTTT. Translation: CASSTGTAAEAFF. The complete variable domain, with remaining parts taken from reference TRBV11-3 and TRBJ1-1, reads EAGVVQSPRYKIIEKKQPVAFWCNPISGHNTLYWYLQNLGQGPELLIRYENEEAVDDSQLPKDRFSAERLKGVDSTLKIQPAELGDSAVYLCASSTGTAAEAFFGQGTRLTVV.